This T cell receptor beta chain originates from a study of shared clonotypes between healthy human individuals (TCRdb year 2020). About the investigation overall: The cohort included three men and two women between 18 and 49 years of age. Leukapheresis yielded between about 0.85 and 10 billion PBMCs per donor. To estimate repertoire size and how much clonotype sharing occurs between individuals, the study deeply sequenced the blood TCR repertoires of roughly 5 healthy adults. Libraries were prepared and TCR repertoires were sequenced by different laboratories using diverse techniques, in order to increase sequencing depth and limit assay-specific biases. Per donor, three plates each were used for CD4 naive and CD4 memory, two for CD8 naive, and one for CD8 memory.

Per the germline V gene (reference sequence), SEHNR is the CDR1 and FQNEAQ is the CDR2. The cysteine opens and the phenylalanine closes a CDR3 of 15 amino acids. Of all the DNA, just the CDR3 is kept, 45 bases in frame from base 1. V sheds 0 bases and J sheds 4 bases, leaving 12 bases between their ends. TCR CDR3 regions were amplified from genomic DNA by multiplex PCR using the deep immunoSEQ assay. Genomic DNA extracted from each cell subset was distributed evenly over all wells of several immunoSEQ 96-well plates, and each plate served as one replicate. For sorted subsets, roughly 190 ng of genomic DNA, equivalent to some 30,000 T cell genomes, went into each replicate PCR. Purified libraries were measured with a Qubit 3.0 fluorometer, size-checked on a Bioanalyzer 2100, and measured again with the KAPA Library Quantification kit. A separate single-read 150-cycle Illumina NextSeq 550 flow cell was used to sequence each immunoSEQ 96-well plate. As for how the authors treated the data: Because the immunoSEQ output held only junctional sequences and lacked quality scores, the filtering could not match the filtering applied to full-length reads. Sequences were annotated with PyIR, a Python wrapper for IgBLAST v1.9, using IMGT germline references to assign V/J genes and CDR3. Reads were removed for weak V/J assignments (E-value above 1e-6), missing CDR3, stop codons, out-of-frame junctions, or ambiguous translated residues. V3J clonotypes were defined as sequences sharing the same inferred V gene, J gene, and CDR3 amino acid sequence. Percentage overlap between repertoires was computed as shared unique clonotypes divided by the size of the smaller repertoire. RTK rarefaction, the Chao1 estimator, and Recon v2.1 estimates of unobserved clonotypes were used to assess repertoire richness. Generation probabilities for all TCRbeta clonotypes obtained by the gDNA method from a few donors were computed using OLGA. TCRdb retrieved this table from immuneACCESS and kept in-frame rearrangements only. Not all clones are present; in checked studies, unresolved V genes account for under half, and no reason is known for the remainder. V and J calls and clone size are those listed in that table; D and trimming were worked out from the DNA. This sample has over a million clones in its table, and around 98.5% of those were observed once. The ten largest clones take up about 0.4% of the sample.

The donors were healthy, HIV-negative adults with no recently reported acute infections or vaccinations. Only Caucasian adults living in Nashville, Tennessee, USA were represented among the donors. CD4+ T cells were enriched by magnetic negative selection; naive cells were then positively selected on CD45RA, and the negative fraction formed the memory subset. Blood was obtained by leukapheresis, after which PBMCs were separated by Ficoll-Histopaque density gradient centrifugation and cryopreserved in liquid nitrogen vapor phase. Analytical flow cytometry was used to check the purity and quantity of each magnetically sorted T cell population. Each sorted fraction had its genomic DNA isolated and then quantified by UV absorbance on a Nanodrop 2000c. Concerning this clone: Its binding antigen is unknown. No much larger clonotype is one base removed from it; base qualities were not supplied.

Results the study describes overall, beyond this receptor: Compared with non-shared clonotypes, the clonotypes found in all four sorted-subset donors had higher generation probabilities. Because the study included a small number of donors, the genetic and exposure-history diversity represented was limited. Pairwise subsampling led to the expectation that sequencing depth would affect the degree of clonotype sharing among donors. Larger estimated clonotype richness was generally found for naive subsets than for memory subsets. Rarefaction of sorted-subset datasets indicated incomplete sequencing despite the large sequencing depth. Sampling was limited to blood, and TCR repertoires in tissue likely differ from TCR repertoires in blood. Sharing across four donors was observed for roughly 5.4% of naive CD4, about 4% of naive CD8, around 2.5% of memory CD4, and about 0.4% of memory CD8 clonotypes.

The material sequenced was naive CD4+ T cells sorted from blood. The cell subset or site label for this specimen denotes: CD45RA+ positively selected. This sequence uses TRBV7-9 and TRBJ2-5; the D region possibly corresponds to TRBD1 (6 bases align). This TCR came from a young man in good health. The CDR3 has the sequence CASSLAGRGIETQYF. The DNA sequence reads TGTGCCAGCAGCTTAGCGGGCAGGGGTATAGAGACCCAGTACTTC.